What follows describes a single T cell receptor (beta chain). The CDR3 length is 14 residues. V was shortened by 0 bases and J by 8 bases, with 14 bases between the two germline ends. From germline, CDR1 is SGHNT and CDR2 YYREEE (reference sequence). Method: immunoSEQ multiplex PCR; TCRdb's copy keeps in-frame clones and lacks some. Of about 300 clones listed, roughly two thirds are singletons. Enrolled prospectively were adult allogeneic hematopoietic cell transplant recipients whose graft-versus-host disease was steroid-refractory. The data stem from a study of tissue T cells after allogeneic stem cell transplantation.

The sequences come from esophageal tissue, collected at autopsy. The clonotype comes from a male patient of 60 years or more with steroid-refractory graft-versus-host disease after an allogeneic stem cell transplant. Some T cells may trace back to the graft donor. The chain is built from TRBV5-4 and TRBJ1-1; D possibly corresponds to TRBD1 (6 bases). CDR3 DNA sequence: TGTGCCAGCAGCTTGGGGAACAGGGCCCCAGAAGCTTTCTTT. As protein: CASSLGNRAPEAFF.